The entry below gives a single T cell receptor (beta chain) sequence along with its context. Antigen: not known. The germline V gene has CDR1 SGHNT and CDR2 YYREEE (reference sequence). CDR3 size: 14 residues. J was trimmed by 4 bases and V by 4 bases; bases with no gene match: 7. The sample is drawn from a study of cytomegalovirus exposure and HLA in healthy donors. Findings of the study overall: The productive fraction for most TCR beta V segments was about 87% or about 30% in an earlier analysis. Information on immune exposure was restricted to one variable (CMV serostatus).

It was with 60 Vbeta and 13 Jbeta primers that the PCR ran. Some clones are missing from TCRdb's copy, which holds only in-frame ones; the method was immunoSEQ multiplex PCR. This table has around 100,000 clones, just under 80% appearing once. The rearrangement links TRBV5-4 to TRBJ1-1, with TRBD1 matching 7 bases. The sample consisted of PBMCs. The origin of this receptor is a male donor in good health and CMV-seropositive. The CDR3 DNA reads TGTGCCAGCAGCAATGCCGACAGGGCCACTGAAGCTTTCTTT. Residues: CASSNADRATEAFF.